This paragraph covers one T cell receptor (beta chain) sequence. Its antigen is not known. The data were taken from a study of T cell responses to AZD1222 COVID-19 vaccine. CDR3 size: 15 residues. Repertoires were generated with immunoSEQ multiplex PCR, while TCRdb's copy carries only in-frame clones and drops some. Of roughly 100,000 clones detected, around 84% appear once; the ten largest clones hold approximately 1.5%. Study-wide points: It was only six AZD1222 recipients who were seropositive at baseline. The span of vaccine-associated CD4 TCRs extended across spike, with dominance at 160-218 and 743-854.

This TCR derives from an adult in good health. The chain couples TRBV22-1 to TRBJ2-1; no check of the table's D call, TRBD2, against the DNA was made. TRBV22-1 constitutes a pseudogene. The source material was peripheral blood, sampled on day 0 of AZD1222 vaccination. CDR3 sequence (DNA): TGTCCTGGGAGCCCCTGCCGCCGGTTTTACAATGAGCAGTTCTTC. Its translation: CPGSPCRRFYNEQFF.